This TCR beta chain was found in a study of blood T cells in healthy people across ages. The authors ran a second PCR of roughly 6 to 11 cycles using a sample-barcoded 5' primer and a J-beta primer mix. Each of the cDNA molecules was tagged by a template-switch adaptor with 12 random nucleotides. From the 5' RACE reads, TCRdb called clonotypes with MiXCR, one entry per CDR3 protein. The sample holds hundreds of thousands of distinct CDR3 sequences; more than 20% are singletons and the top ten take roughly 3.9%. Per-sample PBMC isolation yielded at least 7 million cells. The CDR3 totals 15 residues. Germline CDR1 SGHVS, CDR2 FNYEAQ. V lost 1 base to trimming and J lost 6 bases, with 13 bases between them. This clonotype was observed a single time.

This chain connects TRBV7-6 to TRBJ2-1, with TRBD2 as a possible D gene (6 bases). The clonotype originates from a man aged 70-80 years in good health. The sequencing sample was made of blood. CDR3 in DNA: TGTGCCAGCAGCTTAGGGTTATCGGGAGTCAATGAGCAGTTCTTC. Translating gives CASSLGLSGVNEQFF. The whole variable domain, remainder taken from reference TRBV7-6 and TRBJ2-1, is GAGVSQSPRYKVTKRGQDVALRCDPISGHVSLYWYRQALGQGPEFLTYFNYEAQQDKSGLPNDRFSAERPEGSISTLTIQRTEQRDSAMYRCASSLGLSGVNEQFFGPGTRLTVL.